This entry lists 29 T cell receptor beta chains sequenced from one sample in a study of shared clonotypes between healthy human individuals. Assay: immunoSEQ multiplex PCR; the TCRdb copy retains only in-frame clones and omits some. The repertoire holds about a million clones, with 60% to 80% as singletons. Sequencing used memory CD4+ T cells from PBMCs. Subset in this sample: CD45RA-negative fraction. These receptors all come from a man aged 18 to 29 in good health. Some clones in this sample may be carry-over from other donors' samples.

V gene TRBV7-6 combines with J gene TRBJ2-3; unclear D gene. Looked up from germline, CDR1 is SGHVS and CDR2 is FNYEAQ. Deletions cut 5 bases from V and 2 bases from J, with 11 bases between. CDR3 length equals 14 residues. The CDR3 reads CASSPGPVTDTQYF. The CDR3, as DNA: TGTGCCAGCAGCCCCGGACCCGTCACAGATACGCAGTATTTT. The whole variable domain, filled in from reference TRBV7-6 and TRBJ2-3, reads GAGVSQSPRYKVTKRGQDVALRCDPISGHVSLYWYRQALGQGPEFLTYFNYEAQQDKSGLPNDRFSAERPEGSISTLTIQRTEQRDSAMYRCASSPGPVTDTQYFGPGTRLTVL.

This clone has more than one count but fewer than ten. The chain carries TRBV7-9 and TRBJ2-7, with 8 positions matching TRBD1. The CDR3 is 14 residues long. Germline V gives CDR1 SEHNR, CDR2 FQNEAQ (reference sequence). Trimming took 1 base from V and 5 from J; bases not matched to a gene: 4. This CDR3 reads CASSLEAGGHEQYF. In nucleotides, the CDR3 is TGTGCCAGCAGCTTAGAGGCAGGGGGCCACGAGCAGTACTTC.

This rearrangement joins TRBV7-9 to TRBJ1-4, with D possibly being TRBD1 (5 bases). V was pared by 7 bases and J by 6 bases, with 15 bases between. The CDR3 is 14 amino acids. CDR1 and CDR2 from the germline V gene are SEHNR and FQNEAQ (reference sequence). The CDR3 DNA follows: TGTGCCAGCACCCTACGGGGGGGGGATGAAAAACTGTTTTTT. This gives the protein CASTLRGGDEKLFF.

V and J are TRBV27 and TRBJ1-2; 9 bases map to TRBD1. Trimming removed 4 bases from V and 7 bases from J; junction bases left unmatched: 10. Germline CDR1 and CDR2: MNHEY and SMNVEV (reference sequence). This CDR3 is 15 amino acids long. The CDR3, as DNA: TGTGCCAGCAGTTCGGCAAACAGGGGGCAGGGTGGCTACACCTTC. It translates to CASSSANRGQGGYTF.

CDR3 nucleotide sequence: TGTGCCAGTAGTTCACGGACTAGCGGTGGCACAGATACGCAGTATTTT. Translation gives CASSSRTSGGTDTQYF. V usage is TRBV19 and J usage is TRBJ2-3; 10 nucleotides line up with TRBD2. There are 16 residues in the CDR3. The V segment lost 5 bases and the J segment 1 base; nucleotides outside the gene matches: 6. Per the germline V gene, CDR1 is LNHDA and CDR2 is SQIVND (reference sequence).

The chain combines TRBV9 with TRBJ2-1, with a weak D call TRBD2 (6 bases). The CDR3 consists of 14 residues. V was cut by 3 bases and J by 6 bases, with 13 bases left in between. Germline CDR1 is SGDLS and CDR2 is YYNGEE. CDR3 DNA: TGTGCCAGCAGCGCAACTAGCTTGGGCAATGAGCAGTTCTTC. It encodes CASSATSLGNEQFF.

As to this clone: The sample carries other DNA sequences with the same CDR3. This rearrangement joins TRBV18 to TRBJ1-1; D gene ambiguous. Trimming removed 3 bases from V and 3 bases from J, with 5 bases in between. CDR1 is KGHSH, CDR2 LQKENI, per germline. The CDR3 has 12 amino acids. Here the CDR3 reads CASSPGYTEAFF. The CDR3 bases are TGTGCCAGCTCACCGGGGTACACTGAAGCTTTCTTT.

The chain uses TRBV6-1 and TRBJ2-7; 8 bases map to TRBD1. The CDR3 covers 12 residues. With V trimmed by 3 bases and J by 6 bases, 1 base remained unmatched. Germline CDR1 reads MNHNS; CDR2 reads SASEGT. The CDR3: CASSETGVEQYF. The CDR3 nucleotides are TGTGCCAGCAGTGAGACAGGGGTCGAGCAGTACTTC.

The rearrangement uses TRBV18 and TRBJ2-1; 7 bases are shared with TRBD1. The junction had 1 base not matched to a gene; V was cut back by 0 bases and J by 14 bases. This CDR3 comprises 11 residues. Germline V gene sequence: CDR1 KGHSH, CDR2 LQKENI. The CDR3 sequence: CASSPPGQKFF. The CDR3 DNA follows: TGTGCCAGCTCACCACCGGGACAGAAGTTCTTC.

In this sample, this clone is medium-sized. The V call is TRBV7-9, the J call TRBJ1-3; D may be TRBD1 (6 bases). Germline CDR1 and CDR2: SEHNR and FQNEAQ (reference sequence). The CDR3 runs to 14 residues. Between the trimmed V and J ends, which lost 4 bases and 7 bases, there was a span of 14 bases. DNA for the CDR3: TGTGCCAGCAGCTACGACATCCAGGGGAACACCATATATTTT. Translating gives CASSYDIQGNTIYF.

The chain employs TRBV4-2 and TRBJ1-2; 9 nucleotides align to TRBD1. CDR1 and CDR2 from the germline V gene are LGHNA and YNFKEQ. The CDR3 consists of 14 residues. The trim removed 1 base at V and 5 bases at J, leaving 2 bases unmatched. The chain's CDR3 is CASSQVQGAYGYTF. CDR3 in DNA: TGTGCCAGCAGCCAAGTACAGGGGGCGTATGGCTACACCTTC.

This clone was observed a handful of times. The chain recombines TRBV5-4 with TRBJ2-5, with D uncertain. The CDR3 spans 15 residues. With 3 bases removed from V and 2 bases from J, the gap between germline ends came to 14 bases. Germline loops: CDR1 SGHNT, CDR2 YYREEE (reference sequence). CDR3 protein: CASSWVDGPQETQYF. As DNA, the CDR3 is TGTGCCAGCAGCTGGGTAGATGGGCCGCAAGAGACCCAGTACTTC.

J is TRBJ1-3 and V is TRBV15; D not resolved. CDR3 length: 16 amino acids. Germline CDR1 reads LNHNV; CDR2 reads YYDKDF (reference sequence). The ends were cut back, 1 base at V and 4 bases at J, with 14 bases in the middle. The CDR3 nucleotides are TGTGCCACCAGCAGAGGAATCGGGGAGTACGGAAACACCATATATTTT. Amino acid sequence: CATSRGIGEYGNTIYF. Full variable domain (rest looked up from reference TRBV15 and TRBJ1-3): DAMVIQNPRYQVTQFGKPVTLSCSQTLNHNVMYWYQQKSSQAPKLLFHYYDKDFNNEADTPDNFQSRRPNTSFCFLDIRSPGLGDTAMYLCATSRGIGEYGNTIYFGEGSWLTVV.

The chain employs TRBV5-5 and TRBJ1-1, with D possibly matching TRBD1 (6 bases). V lost 4 bases and J lost 8, with 15 bases in between. This CDR3 comprises 13 residues. Germline lookup yields CDR1 SGHKS and CDR2 YYEKEE (reference sequence). CDR3 sequence reads: CASSPNTGTEAFF. CDR3 nucleotides: TGTGCCAGCAGCCCCAATACAGGGACCGAAGCTTTCTTT.

The chain joins TRBV6-6 to TRBJ1-5; a weak D match, TRBD1 (5 bases). The germline gives CDR1 MNHNY, CDR2 SVGAGI (reference sequence). V lost 8 bases and J lost 6, with 14 bases in between. CDR3 length: 13 residues. The CDR3 reads CASALWDGQPQHF. The CDR3 bases are TGTGCCAGCGCACTTTGGGACGGTCAGCCCCAGCATTTT.

The chain joins TRBV7-8 to TRBJ2-7, with D perhaps matching TRBD2 (6 bases). The CDR3 runs to 14 residues. CDR1 is SGHVS, CDR2 FQNEAQ, per germline. V gave up 3 bases and J gave up 5 bases, with 14 bases separating them. The CDR3 DNA follows: TGTGCCAGCAGCTTCGGGGGTCGAGGCAACGAGCAGTACTTC. Protein sequence: CASSFGGRGNEQYF.

This chain uses TRBV7-9 with TRBJ1-3; 7 bases line up with TRBD1. J lost 3 bases, V lost 5 bases, and 7 bases had no gene match. From germline, CDR1 is SEHNR and CDR2 FQNEAQ (reference sequence). The CDR3 spans 15 residues. CDR3 loop: CASSPRWDSGNTIYF. The CDR3 region has the DNA TGTGCCAGCAGCCCTCGCTGGGACAGTGGAAACACCATATATTTT.

The V call is TRBV18, the J call TRBJ1-2, with D possibly matching TRBD1 (5 bases). Per germline, CDR1 KGHSH and CDR2 LQKENI. The length of the CDR3 is 15 residues. Trimming shortened V by 0 bases and J by 8 bases, and 16 bases separated the two germline ends. CDR3 sequence (DNA): TGTGCCAGCTCACCACCGCAGGGAACAGGCGGGGGCTACACCTTC. Its protein product is CASSPPQGTGGGYTF.

With regard to this clone: This same CDR3 is encoded by further DNA sequences in the sample. The chain couples TRBV27 to TRBJ1-2; TRBD1 agrees at 10 bases. The CDR3 extends over 14 amino acids. V trimming: 5 bases; J trimming: 4 bases; junction bases outside the gene matches: 4. The germline CDR1 and CDR2 sequences are MNHEY and SMNVEV (reference sequence). CDR3 nucleotides: TGTGCCAGCAGTCCCCGGGACAGGGGCTATGGCTACACCTTC. Translation: CASSPRDRGYGYTF.

The genes are TRBV30 and TRBJ2-4, with D unresolved. Germline V gene lookup returns CDR1 GTSNPN and CDR2 SVGIG (reference sequence). Between the trimmed V and J ends, which lost 8 bases and 0 bases, there was a span of 8 bases. This CDR3 is built from 12 residues. CDR3 sequence reads: CAGGLAKNIQYF. CDR3 DNA: TGTGCCGGCGGCTTAGCCAAAAACATTCAGTACTTC. Variable domain in full (rest from reference TRBV30 and TRBJ2-4): SQTIHQWPATLVQPVGSPLSLECTVEGTSNPNLYWYRQAAGRGLQLLFYSVGIGQISSEVPQNLSASRPQDRQFILSSKKLLLSDSGFYLCAGGLAKNIQYFGAGTRLSVL.

The rearrangement joins TRBV29-1 to TRBJ1-2, with TRBD1 matching 7 bases. CDR1 SQVTM and CDR2 ANQGSEA come from the germline V gene. J was trimmed by 4 bases and V by 1 base; bases with no gene match: 12. This CDR3 has 16 residues. The CDR3 nucleotides read TGCAGCGTTGAAGGTCAGGGACAGCCTAAAATCTATGGCTACACCTTC. As protein: CSVEGQGQPKIYGYTF.

The rearrangement joins TRBV28 to TRBJ2-7; D remains ambiguous. Trimming pared 1 base from V and 6 bases from J, leaving 10 bases between. CDR1 MDHEN and CDR2 SYDVKM come from the germline V gene. This CDR3 contains 13 residues. CDR3 region: CASSLLEPREQYF. DNA of the CDR3: TGTGCCAGCAGTTTATTAGAGCCTCGCGAGCAGTACTTC.

This clone was seen a few times. The chain has TRBV7-9 and TRBJ2-2; either TRBD1 or TRBD2 may fit D (5 bases each). The CDR3 is made up of 16 amino acids. Germline loops: CDR1 SEHNR, CDR2 FQNEAQ (reference sequence). Trimming shortened V by 4 bases and J by 5 bases, and 17 bases separated the two germline ends. In nucleotides, the CDR3 is TGTGCCAGCAGCTCACCGGGACGGACCCCGACCGGGGAGCTGTTTTTT. Its protein product is CASSSPGRTPTGELFF.

As concerns this clone: The germline gene is not matched at one end of the junction; a read error may be the cause. This specimen includes other DNA sequences encoding the same CDR3. The chain recombines TRBV30 with TRBJ1-2, with a weak D call TRBD1 (5 bases). This CDR3 is built from 11 residues. The germline V gene has CDR1 GTSNPN and CDR2 SVGIG (reference sequence). The CDR3 loop is CAWSKGVGYTF. In DNA form, the CDR3 reads TGCGCCTGGAGTAAAGGGGTTGGCTACACCTTC.

The V call is TRBV28, the J call TRBJ1-2; TRBD1 matches at 7 bases. V gave up 6 bases and J gave up 0 bases; unmatched junction bases: 10. CDR1 is MDHEN and CDR2 is SYDVKM in the germline V gene. The CDR3 is made up of 16 amino acids. Written as DNA, the CDR3 is TGTGCCAGCAGCCGCATAGGGACAGCAGCTAACTATGGCTACACCTTC. Residues: CASSRIGTAANYGYTF.

This chain uses TRBV2 with TRBJ2-7; D gene uncertain. CDR3 size: 15 residues. Trimming removed 3 bases from V and 0 bases from J, with 12 bases in between. Per germline, CDR1 SNHLY and CDR2 FYNNEI. The chain's CDR3 is CASSENRHSSYEQYF. Here the CDR3 DNA reads TGTGCCAGCAGTGAGAACAGACACAGCTCCTACGAGCAGTACTTC.

This chain uses TRBV28 with TRBJ1-5, with D unclear. V lost 6 bases to trimming and J lost 9 bases, with 15 bases between them. In germline, CDR1 is MDHEN, CDR2 SYDVKM. This CDR3 contains 13 residues. The CDR3 is CASRVPGESPQHF. The DNA for the CDR3 is TGTGCCAGCAGAGTTCCAGGTGAATCGCCCCAGCATTTT.

This chain joins TRBV9 and TRBJ1-2; the D gene is possibly TRBD1 (6 bases). V shed 3 bases and J shed 10 bases, with 22 bases lying between them. This CDR3 is built from 15 residues. Germline V gene sequence: CDR1 SGDLS, CDR2 YYNGEE. CDR3 nucleotides: TGTGCCAGCAGCGCCCAAACAGGGATTAGCAGGGACTACACCTTC. Translating it yields CASSAQTGISRDYTF.

This chain joins TRBV27 and TRBJ2-2, with 9 bases lining up with TRBD2. In germline, CDR1 is MNHEY, CDR2 SMNVEV (reference sequence). CDR3 length: 15 residues. With V trimmed by 6 bases and J by 3 bases, 5 bases remained unmatched. This chain's CDR3 is CASSISGSYTGELFF. The CDR3 DNA reads TGTGCCAGCAGCATTAGCGGGAGCTACACCGGGGAGCTGTTTTTT.